Detailed here is one TCR beta chain. This entry comes from a study of blood T cell repertoires in COVID-19. The overall study: There were acute and convalescent COVID-19 samples, and they came from the United States, Italy and Spain.

In germline, CDR1 is KGHSH, CDR2 LQKENI. Losses at the gene ends were 2 bases for V and 6 bases for J; bases not matched to a gene: 7. The CDR3 is made up of 15 amino acids. Under the authors' procedure: Counts of nucleated cells, estimated from reference gene primer amplification, were obtained. Measured with immunoSEQ multiplex PCR; TCRdb has only the in-frame clones, and not every one. For V, J and clone size, that table is used; D and trimming come from the DNA. In the table there are around 100,000 clones, 70% to 90% of which are singletons. Sample: peripheral blood. V gene TRBV18 combines with J gene TRBJ1-3; 7 nucleotides agree with TRBD1. The receptor was isolated from a man aged 50 to 59 in a cohort sampled during active COVID-19. CDR3 bases: TGTGCCAGCTCACCAACGACAGGGCTAGAAAACACCATATATTTT. It codes for CASSPTTGLENTIYF.